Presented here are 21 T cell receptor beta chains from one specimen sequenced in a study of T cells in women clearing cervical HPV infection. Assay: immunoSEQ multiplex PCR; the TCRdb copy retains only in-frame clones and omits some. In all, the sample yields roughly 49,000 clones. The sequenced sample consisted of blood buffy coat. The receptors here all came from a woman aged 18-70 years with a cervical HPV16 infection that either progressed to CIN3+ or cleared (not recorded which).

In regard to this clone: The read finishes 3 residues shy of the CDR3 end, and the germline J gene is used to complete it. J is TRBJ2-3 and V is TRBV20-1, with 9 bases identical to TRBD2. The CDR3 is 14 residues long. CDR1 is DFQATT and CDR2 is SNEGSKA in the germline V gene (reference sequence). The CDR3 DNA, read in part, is TGCAGTGCTAAATTAGCGGGGGTAGGGGAGACG. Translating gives CSAKLAGVGET. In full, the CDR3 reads CSAKLAGVGETQYF.

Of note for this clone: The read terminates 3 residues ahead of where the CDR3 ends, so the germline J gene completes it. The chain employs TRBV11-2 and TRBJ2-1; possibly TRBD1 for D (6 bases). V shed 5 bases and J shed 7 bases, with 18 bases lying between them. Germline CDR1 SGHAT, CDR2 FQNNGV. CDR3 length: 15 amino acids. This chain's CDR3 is CASSAKTGFGNEQFF. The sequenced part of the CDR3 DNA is TGTGCCAGCAGCGCCAAGACAGGTTTTGGGAATGAG. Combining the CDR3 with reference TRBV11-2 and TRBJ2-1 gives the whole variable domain EAGVAQSPRYKIIEKRQSVAFWCNPISGHATLYWYQQILGQGPKLLIQFQNNGVVDDSQLPKDRFSAERLKGVDSTLKIQPAKLEDSAVYLCASSAKTGFGNEQFFGPGTRLTVL.

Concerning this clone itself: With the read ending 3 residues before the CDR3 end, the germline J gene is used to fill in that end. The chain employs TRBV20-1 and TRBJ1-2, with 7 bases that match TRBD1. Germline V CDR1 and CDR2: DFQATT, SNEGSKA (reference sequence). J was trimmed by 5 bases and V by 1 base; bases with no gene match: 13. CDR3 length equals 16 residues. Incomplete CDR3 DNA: TGCAGTGCTAGAGGAACTCCGGGACAGCGAGTATATGGC. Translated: CSARGTPGQRVYG. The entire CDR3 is CSARGTPGQRVYGYTF.

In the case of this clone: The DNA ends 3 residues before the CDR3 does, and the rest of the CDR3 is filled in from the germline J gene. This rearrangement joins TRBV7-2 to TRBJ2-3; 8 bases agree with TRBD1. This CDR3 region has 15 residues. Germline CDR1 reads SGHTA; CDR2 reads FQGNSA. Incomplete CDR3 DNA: TGTGCCAGCAGCATTATAGCAGGGGGCGGAGAGACG. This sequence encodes CASSIIAGGGET. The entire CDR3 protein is CASSIIAGGGETQYF.

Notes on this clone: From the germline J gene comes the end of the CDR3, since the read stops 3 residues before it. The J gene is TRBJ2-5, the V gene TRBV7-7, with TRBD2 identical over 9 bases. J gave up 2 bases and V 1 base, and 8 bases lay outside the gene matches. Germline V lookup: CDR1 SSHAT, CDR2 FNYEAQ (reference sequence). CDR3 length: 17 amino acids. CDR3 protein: CASSLVGGGAVQETQYF. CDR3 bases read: TGTGCCAGCAGCTTAGTTGGCGGGGGGGCCGTTCAAGAGACC.

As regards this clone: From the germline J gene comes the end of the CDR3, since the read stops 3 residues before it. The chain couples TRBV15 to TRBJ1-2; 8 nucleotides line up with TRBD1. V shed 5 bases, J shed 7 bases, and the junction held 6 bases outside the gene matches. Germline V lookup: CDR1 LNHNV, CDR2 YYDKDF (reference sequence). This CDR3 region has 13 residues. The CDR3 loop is CATSVGQGGGYTF. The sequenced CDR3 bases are TGTGCCACCAGCGTCGGACAGGGTGGTGGC.

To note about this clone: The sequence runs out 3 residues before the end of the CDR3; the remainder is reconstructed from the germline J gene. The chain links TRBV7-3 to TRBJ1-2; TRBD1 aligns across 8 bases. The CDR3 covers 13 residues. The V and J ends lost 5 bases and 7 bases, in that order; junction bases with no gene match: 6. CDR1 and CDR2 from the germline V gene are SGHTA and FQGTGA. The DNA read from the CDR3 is TGTGCCAGCAGCCCCGACAGGGGTCGTGGC. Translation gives CASSPDRGRG. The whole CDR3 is CASSPDRGRGYTF.

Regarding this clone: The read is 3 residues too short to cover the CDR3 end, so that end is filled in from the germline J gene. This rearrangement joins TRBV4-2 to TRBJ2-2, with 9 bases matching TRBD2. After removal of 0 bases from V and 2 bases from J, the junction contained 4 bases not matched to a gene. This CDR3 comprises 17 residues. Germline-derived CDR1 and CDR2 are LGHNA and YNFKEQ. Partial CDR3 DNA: TGTGCCAGCAGCCAAGAGGTAGCGGGGGTTAACACCGGGGAG. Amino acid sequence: CASSQEVAGVNTGE. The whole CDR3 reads CASSQEVAGVNTGELFF.

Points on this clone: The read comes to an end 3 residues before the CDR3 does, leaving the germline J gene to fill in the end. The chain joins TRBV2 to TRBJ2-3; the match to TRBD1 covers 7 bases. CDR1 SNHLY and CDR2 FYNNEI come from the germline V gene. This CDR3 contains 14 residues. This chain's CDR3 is CASRTGYDGQPQYF. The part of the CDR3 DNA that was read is TGTGCCAGCAGGACAGGGTATGATGGTCAGCCG.

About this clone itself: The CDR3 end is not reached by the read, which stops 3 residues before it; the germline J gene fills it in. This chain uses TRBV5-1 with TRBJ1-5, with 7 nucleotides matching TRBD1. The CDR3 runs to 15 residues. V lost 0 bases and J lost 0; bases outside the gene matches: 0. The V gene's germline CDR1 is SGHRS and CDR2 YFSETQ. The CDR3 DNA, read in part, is TGCGCCAGCAGCTTGGCAGGGGGTAGCAATCAGCCC. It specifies CASSLAGGSNQP. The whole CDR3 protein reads CASSLAGGSNQPQHF.

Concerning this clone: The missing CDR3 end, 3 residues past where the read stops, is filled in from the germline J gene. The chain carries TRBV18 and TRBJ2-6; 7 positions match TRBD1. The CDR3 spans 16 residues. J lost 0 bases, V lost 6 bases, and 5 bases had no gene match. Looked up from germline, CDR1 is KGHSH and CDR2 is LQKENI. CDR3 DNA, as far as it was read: TGTGCCAGCTCCCGGGGACAGTCCTCTGGGGCCAACGTC. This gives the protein CASSRGQSSGANV. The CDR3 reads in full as CASSRGQSSGANVLTF.

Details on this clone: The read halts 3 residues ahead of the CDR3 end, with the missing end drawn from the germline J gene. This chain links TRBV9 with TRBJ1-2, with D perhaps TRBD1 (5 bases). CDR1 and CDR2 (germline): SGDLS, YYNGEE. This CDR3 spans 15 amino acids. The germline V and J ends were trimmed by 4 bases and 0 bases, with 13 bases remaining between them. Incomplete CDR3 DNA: TGTGCCAGCAGCACCCAGGGAAGTTCTAACTATGGC. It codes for CASSTQGSSNYG. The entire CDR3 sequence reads CASSTQGSSNYGYTF.

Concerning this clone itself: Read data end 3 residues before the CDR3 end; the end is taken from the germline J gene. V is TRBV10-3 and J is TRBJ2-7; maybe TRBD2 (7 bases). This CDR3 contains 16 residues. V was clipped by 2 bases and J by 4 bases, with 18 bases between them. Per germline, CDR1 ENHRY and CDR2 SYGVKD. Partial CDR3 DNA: TGTGCCATCAGTGAGCGGAGGGGGGGGTTGGATTACGAG. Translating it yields CAISERRGGLDYE. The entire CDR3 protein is CAISERRGGLDYEQYF.

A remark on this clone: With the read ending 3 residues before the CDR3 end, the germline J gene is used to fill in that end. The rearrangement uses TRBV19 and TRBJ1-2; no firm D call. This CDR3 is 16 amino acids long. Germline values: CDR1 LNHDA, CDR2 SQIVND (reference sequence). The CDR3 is CASSIGRSISAGGYTF. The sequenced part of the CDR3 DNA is TGTGCCAGTAGTATAGGGAGAAGCATCTCGGCGGGGGGC. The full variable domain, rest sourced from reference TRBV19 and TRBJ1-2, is DGGITQSPKYLFRKEGQNVTLSCEQNLNHDAMYWYRQDPGQGLRLIYYSQIVNDFQKGDIAEGYSVSREKKESFPLTVTSAQKNPTAFYLCASSIGRSISAGGYTFGSGTRLTVV.

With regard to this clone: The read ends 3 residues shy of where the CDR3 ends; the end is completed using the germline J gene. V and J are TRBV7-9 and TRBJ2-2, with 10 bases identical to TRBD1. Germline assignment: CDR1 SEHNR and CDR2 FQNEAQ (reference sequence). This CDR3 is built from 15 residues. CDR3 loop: CASSLTGTGDSPLFF. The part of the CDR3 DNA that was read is TGTGCCAGCAGCTTGACGGGGACAGGGGATTCACCG.

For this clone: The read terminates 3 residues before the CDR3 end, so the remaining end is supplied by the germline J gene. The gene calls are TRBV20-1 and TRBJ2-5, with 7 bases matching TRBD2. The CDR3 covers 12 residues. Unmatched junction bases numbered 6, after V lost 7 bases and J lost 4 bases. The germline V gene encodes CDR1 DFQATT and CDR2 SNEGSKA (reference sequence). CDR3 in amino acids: CSVAGVVETQYF. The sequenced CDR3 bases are TGCAGTGTTGCGGGGGTGGTAGAGACC.

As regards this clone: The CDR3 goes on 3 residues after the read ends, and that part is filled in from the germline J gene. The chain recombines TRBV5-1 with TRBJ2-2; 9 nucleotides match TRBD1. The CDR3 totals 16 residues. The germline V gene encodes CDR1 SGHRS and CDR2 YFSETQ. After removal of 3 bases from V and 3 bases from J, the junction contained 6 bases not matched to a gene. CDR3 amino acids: CASSSQGQGYTGELFF. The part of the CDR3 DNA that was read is TGCGCCAGCAGCTCTCAGGGACAGGGTTACACCGGGGAG.

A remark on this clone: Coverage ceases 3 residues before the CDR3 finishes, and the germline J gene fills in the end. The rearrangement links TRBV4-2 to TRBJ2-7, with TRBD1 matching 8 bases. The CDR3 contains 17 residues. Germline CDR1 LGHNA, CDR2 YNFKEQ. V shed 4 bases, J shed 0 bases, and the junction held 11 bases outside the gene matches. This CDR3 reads CASSLRKGQEVSYEQYF. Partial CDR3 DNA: TGTGCCAGCAGCCTACGAAAGGGACAGGAAGTCTCCTACGAG.

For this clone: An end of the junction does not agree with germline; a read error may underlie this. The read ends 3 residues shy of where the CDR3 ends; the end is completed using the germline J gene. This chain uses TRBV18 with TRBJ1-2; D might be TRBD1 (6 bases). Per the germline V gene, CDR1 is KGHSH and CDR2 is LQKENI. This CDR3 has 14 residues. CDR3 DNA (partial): TGTGCCAGCTCACCGGACAGCTCTAACTATGTC. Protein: CASSPDSSNYV. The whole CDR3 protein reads CASSPDSSNYVYTF.

The CDR3: CASRTGGGSNQPQHF. Partial CDR3 DNA: TGTGCCAGTAGGACCGGTGGAGGGAGCAATCAGCCC. V usage is TRBV19 and J usage is TRBJ1-5; D gene ambiguous. The CDR3 extends 3 residues past the end of the read, so its final part is completed from the germline J gene. Germline CDR1 is LNHDA and CDR2 is SQIVND (reference sequence). V was trimmed by 6 bases and J by 1 base, leaving 13 bases between them. The CDR3 consists of 15 residues.

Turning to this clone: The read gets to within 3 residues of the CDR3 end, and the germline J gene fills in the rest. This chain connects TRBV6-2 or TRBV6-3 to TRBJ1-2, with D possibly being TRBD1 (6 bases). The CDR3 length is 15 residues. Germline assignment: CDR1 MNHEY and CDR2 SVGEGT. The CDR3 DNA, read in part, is TGTGCCAGCAGTTACTCGTTATCAGGGGAAAATGAC. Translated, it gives CASSYSLSGEND. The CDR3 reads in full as CASSYSLSGENDYTF.